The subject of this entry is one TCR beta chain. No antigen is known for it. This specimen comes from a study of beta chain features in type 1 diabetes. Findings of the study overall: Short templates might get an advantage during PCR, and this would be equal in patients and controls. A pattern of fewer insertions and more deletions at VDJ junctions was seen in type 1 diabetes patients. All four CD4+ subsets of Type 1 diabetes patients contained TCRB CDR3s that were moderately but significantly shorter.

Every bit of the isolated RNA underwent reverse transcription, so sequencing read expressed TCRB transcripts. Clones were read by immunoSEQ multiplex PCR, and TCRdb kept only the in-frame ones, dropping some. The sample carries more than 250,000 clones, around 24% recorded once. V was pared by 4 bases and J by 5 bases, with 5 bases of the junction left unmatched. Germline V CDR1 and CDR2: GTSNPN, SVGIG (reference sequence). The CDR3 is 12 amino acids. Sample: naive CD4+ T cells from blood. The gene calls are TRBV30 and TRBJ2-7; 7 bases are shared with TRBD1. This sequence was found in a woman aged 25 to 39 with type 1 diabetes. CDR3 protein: CAWNRGPNEQYF. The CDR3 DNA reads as TGTGCCTGGAACAGGGGACCGAACGAGCAGTACTTC.